This T cell receptor (beta chain) was identified during a study of control samples from healthy donors and cancer patients. The length of the CDR3 is 17 residues. The germline V gene encodes CDR1 SGHRS and CDR2 YFSETQ. V dropped 0 bases and J dropped 2; count of bases not matched to a gene: 10. This clone was recorded once. Data came from immunoSEQ multiplex PCR; TCRdb stores just in-frame clones and leaves some out. The sample holds roughly 64,000 clones, around nine tenths seen once. The TCR sequence derives from a woman between 45 and 60 years old with colorectal cancer. The rearrangement joins TRBV5-1 to TRBJ2-5, with TRBD2 matching over 7 bases. The source material was PBMCs. The CDR3 nucleotides are TGCGCCAGCAGCTTGGAGCGGGGAGGGCGGAAACAAGAGACCCAGTACTTC. It yields the protein CASSLERGGRKQETQYF.